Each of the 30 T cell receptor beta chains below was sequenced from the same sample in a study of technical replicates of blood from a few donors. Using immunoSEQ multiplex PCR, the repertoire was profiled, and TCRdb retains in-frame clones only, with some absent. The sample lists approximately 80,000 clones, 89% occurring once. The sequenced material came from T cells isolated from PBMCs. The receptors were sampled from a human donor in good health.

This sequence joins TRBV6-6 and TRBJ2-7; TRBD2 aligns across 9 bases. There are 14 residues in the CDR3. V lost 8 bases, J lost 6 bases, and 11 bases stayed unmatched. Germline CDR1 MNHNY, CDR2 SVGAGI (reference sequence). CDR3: CASQRREGPGEQYF. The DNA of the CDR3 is TGTGCCAGCCAGCGGCGGGAGGGTCCAGGCGAGCAGTACTTC.

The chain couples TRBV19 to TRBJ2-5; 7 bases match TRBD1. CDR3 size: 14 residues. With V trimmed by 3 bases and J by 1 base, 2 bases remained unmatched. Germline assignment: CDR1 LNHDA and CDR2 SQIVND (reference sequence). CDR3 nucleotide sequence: TGTGCCAGTAGTATCGGGACAGTCCAAGAGACCCAGTACTTC. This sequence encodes CASSIGTVQETQYF.

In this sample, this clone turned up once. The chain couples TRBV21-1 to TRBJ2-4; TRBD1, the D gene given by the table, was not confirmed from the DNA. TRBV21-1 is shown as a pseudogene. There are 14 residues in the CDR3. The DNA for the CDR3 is TGTGCCAGCAGCCCCCCCAGGGGCAAAAACATTCAGTACTTC. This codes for CASSPPRGKNIQYF.

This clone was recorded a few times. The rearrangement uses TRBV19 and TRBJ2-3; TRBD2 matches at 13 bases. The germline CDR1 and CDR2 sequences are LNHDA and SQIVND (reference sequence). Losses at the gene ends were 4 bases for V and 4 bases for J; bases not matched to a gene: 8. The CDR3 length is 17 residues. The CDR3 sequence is CASSTPRLAGGADTQYF. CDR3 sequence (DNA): TGTGCCAGTAGTACCCCCCGACTAGCGGGAGGTGCAGATACGCAGTATTTT.

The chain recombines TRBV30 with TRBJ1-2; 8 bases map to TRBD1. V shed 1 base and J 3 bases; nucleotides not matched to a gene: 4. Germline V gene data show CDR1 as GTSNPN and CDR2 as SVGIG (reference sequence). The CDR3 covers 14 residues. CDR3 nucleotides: TGTGCCTGGAGTGCGACAGGGGTTGACTATGGCTACACCTTC. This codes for CAWSATGVDYGYTF.

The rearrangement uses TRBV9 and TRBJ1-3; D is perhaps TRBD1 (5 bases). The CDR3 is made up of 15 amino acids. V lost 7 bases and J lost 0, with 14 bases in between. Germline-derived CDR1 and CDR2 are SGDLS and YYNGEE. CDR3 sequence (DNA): TGTGCCAGCGGCGAGGGGTGGCTCTCTGGAAACACCATATATTTT. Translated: CASGEGWLSGNTIYF.

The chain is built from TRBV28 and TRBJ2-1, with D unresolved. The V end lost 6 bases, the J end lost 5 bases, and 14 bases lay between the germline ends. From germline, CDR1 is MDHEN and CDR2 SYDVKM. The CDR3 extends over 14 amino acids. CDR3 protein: CASRASGLNNEQFF. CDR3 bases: TGTGCCAGCAGGGCCTCCGGGTTGAACAATGAGCAGTTCTTC.

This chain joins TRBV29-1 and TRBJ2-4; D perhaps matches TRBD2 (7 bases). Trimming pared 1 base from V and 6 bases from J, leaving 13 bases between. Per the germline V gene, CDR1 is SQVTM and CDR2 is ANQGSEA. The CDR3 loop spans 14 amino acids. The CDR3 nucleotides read TGCAGCGTTGAAGCCCCCCGGGGGGCAAACATTCAGTACTTC. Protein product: CSVEAPRGANIQYF.

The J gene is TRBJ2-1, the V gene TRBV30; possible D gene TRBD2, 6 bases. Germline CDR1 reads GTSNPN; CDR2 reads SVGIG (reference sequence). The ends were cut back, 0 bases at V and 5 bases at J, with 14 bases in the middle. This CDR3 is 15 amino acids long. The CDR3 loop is CAWSVLRELNNEQFF. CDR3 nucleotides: TGTGCCTGGAGTGTACTCCGGGAGTTAAACAATGAGCAGTTCTTC.

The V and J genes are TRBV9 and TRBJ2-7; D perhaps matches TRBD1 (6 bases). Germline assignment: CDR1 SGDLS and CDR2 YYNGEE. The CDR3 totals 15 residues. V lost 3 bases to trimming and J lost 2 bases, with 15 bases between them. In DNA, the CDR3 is TGTGCCAGCAGCGGCCGGGACACCGTCCCCTACGAGCAGTACTTC. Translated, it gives CASSGRDTVPYEQYF.

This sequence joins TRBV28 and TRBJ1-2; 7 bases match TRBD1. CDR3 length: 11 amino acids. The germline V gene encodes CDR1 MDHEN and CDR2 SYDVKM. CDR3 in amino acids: CADRLGYGYTF. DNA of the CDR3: TGTGCGGACAGGTTGGGCTATGGCTACACCTTC.

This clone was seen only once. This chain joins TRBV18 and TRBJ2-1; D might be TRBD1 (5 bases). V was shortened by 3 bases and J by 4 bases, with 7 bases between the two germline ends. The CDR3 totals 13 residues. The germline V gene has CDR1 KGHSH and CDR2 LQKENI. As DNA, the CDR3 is TGTGCCAGCTCACCGGGGCTTTACAATGAGCAGTTCTTC. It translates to CASSPGLYNEQFF.

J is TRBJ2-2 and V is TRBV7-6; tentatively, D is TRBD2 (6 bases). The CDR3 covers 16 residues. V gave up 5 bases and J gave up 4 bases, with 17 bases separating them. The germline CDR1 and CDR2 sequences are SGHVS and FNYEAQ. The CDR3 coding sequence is TGTGCCAGCAGCCTATTAGGGGAGGAGATCACCGGGGAGCTGTTTTTT. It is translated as CASSLLGEEITGELFF.

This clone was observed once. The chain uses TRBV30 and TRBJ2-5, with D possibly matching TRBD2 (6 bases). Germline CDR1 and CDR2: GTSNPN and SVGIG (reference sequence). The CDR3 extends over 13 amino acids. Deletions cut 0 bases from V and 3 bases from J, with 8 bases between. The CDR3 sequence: CAWSVKREETQYF. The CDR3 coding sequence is TGTGCCTGGAGTGTTAAGCGGGAAGAGACCCAGTACTTC.

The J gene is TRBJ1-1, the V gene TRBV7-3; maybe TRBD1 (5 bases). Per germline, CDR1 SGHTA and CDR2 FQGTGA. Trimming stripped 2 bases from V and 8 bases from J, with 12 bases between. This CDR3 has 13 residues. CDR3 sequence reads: CASSLSMGREAFF. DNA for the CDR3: TGTGCCAGCAGCTTATCTATGGGGCGGGAAGCTTTCTTT.

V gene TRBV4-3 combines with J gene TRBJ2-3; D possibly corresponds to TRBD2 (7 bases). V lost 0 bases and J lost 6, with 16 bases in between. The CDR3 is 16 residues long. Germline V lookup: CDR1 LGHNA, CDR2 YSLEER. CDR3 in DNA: TGCGCCAGCAGCCAAGAGTATGGGGGGGCACAGGATACGCAGTATTTT. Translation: CASSQEYGGAQDTQYF.

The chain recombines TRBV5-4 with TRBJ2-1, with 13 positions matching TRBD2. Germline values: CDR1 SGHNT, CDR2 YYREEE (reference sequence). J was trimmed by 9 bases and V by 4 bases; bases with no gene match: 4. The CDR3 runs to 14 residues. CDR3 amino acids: CASSRTSGSPEQFF. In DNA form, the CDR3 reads TGTGCCAGCAGCCGGACTAGCGGGAGCCCTGAGCAGTTCTTC. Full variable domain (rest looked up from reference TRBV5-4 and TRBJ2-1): ETGVTQSPTHLIKTRGQQVTLRCSSQSGHNTVSWYQQALGQGPQFIFQYYREEENGRGNFPPRFSGLQFPNYSSELNVNALELDDSALYLCASSRTSGSPEQFFGPGTRLTVL.

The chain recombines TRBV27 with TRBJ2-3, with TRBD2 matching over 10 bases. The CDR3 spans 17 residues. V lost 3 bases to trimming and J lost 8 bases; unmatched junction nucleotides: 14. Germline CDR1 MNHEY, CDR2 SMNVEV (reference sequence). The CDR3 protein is CASSFLASGSQRGTQYF. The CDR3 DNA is TGTGCCAGCAGTTTCCTAGCTAGCGGGAGTCAAAGGGGTACGCAGTATTTT.

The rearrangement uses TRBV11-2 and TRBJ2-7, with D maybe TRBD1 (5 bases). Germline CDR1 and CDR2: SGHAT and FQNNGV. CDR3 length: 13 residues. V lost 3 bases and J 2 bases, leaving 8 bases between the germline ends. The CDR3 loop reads CASSFDRTYEQYF. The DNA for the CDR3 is TGTGCCAGCAGCTTCGACAGAACCTACGAGCAGTACTTC.

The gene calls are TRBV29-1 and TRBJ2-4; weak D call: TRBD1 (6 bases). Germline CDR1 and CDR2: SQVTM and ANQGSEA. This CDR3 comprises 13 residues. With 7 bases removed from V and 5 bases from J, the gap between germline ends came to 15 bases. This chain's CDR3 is CSAGDILQNIQYF. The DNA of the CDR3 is TGCAGCGCCGGGGACATCCTCCAAAACATTCAGTACTTC.

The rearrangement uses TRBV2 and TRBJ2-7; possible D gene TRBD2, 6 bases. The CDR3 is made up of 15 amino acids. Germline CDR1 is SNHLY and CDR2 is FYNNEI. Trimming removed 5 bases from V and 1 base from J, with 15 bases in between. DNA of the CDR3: TGTGCCAGCAGTTTTTACGACGGGGGATCCTACGAGCAGTACTTC. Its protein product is CASSFYDGGSYEQYF.

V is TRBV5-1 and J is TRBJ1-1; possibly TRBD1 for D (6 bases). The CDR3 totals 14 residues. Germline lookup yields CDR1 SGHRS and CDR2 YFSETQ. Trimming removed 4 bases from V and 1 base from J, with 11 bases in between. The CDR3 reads CASSPSRGNTEAFF. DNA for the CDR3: TGCGCCAGCAGCCCCTCCAGGGGGAACACTGAAGCTTTCTTT.

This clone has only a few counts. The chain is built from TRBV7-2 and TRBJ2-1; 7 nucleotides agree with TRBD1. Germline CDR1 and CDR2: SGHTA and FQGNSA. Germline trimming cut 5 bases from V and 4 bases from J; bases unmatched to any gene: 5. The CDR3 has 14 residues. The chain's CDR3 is CASSLRDSYNEQFF. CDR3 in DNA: TGTGCCAGCAGCCTCCGGGACAGTTACAATGAGCAGTTCTTC.

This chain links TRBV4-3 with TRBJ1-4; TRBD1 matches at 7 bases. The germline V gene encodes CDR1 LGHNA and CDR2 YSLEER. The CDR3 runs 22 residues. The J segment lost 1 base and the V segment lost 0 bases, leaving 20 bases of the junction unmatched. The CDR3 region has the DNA TGCGCCAGCAGCCAAGATCCCATATTGGGGACAGCGGATTTTGTAACTAATGAAAAACTGTTTTTT. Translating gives CASSQDPILGTADFVTNEKLFF.

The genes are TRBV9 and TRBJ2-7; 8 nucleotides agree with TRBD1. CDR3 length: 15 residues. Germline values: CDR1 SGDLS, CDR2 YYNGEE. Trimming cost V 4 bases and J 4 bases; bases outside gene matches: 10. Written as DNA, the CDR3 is TGTGCCAGCAGCCCAGGGACAGGAGGGGTTTACGAGCAGTACTTC. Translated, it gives CASSPGTGGVYEQYF.

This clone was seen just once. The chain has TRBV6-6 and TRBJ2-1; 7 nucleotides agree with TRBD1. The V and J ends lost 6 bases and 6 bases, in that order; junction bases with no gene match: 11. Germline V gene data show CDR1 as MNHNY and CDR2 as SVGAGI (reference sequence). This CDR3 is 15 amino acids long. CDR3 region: CASSLQWTGSNEQFF. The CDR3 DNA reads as TGTGCCAGCAGCCTGCAGTGGACAGGTAGCAATGAGCAGTTCTTC.

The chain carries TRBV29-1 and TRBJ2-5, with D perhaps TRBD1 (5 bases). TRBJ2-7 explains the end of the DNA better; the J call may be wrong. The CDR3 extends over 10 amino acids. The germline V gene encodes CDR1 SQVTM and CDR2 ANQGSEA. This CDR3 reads CSVVQGEQYF. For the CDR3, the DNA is TGCAGCGTTGTGCAGGGCGAGCAGTACTTC.

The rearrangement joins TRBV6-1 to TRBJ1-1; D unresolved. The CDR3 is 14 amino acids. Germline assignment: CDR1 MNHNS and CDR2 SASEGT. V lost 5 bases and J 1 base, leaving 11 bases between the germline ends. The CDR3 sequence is CASSYETGNTEAFF. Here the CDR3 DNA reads TGTGCCAGCAGTTATGAGACGGGGAACACTGAAGCTTTCTTT.

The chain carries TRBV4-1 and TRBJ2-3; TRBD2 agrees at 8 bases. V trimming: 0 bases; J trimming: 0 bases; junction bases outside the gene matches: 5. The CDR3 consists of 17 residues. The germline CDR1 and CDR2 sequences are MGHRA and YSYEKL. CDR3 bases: TGCGCCAGCAGCCAAGAAAAGGGCGGGAGGAGCACAGATACGCAGTATTTT. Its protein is CASSQEKGGRSTDTQYF.

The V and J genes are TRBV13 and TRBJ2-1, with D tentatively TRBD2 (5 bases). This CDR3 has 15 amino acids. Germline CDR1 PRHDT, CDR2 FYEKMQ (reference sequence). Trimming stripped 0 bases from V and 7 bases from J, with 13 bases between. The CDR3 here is CASSLGPRRENEQFF. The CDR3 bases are TGTGCCAGCAGCTTAGGCCCAAGAAGGGAGAATGAGCAGTTCTTC.